This passage covers 3 T cell receptor beta chains from one sample sequenced in a study of early T cells in non-severe SARS-CoV-2 infection. TCRdb redid the calling of the 5' RACE reads with MiXCR, one entry per CDR3 protein. Counted here are some 32,000 distinct CDR3 sequences, approximately 6% occurring once; the ten biggest clones make up almost 6.5%. Sequencing was performed on whole blood. The source of these receptors is an adult who was a healthcare worker with PCR-confirmed SARS-CoV-2 infection or an uninfected control (not recorded which).

This clonotype was recorded a few times. This chain uses TRBV7-9 with TRBJ2-1; possibly TRBD2 for D (6 bases). This CDR3 contains 13 residues. Germline V gives CDR1 SEHNR, CDR2 FQNEAQ (reference sequence). Trimming removed 5 bases from V and 11 bases from J, with 16 bases in between. Written as DNA, the CDR3 is TGTGCCAGCAGCCCCGGGAGCTTCGTTCAGCAGTTCTTC. This encodes CASSPGSFVQQFF.

A few counts support this clonotype. This sequence joins TRBV28 and TRBJ1-1; 9 bases align to TRBD1. From germline, CDR1 is MDHEN and CDR2 SYDVKM. After removal of 4 bases from V and 8 bases from J, the junction contained 14 bases not matched to a gene. This CDR3 comprises 16 residues. This chain's CDR3 is CASSSTGGHATGEAFF. The DNA for the CDR3 is TGTGCCAGCAGTTCTACAGGGGGCCATGCCACGGGGGAAGCTTTCTTT.

This clonotype has more than one count but fewer than ten. The V gene is TRBV7-7, the J gene TRBJ1-5; weak D call: TRBD1 (5 bases). V lost 5 bases to trimming and J lost 0 bases, with 14 bases between them. The CDR3 loop spans 16 amino acids. CDR1 is SSHAT, CDR2 FNYEAQ, per germline (reference sequence). The CDR3 loop reads CASSPGTDYSNQPQHF. In DNA, the CDR3 is TGTGCCAGCAGCCCAGGGACGGACTATAGCAATCAGCCCCAGCATTTT.